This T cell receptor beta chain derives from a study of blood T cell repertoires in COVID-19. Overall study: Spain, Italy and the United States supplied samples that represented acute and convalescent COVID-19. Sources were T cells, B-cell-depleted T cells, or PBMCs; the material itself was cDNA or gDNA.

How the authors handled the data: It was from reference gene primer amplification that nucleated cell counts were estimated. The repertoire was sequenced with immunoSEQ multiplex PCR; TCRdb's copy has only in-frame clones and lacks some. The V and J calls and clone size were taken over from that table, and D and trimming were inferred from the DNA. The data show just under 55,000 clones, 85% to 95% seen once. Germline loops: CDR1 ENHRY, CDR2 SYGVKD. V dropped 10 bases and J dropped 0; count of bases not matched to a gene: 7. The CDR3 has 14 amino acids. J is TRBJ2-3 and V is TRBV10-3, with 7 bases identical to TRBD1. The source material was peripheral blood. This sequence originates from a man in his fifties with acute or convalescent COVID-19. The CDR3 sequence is CASSTGPSTDTQYF. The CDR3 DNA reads TGTGCCAGTTCGACAGGGCCTAGCACAGATACGCAGTATTTT.